The 8 T cell receptor beta chains given below trace back to one sample, sequenced in a study of identical twins. MiXCR was run by TCRdb on the 5' RACE reads, yielding one entry per CDR3 protein. This sample has over 550,000 distinct CDR3 sequences, with about 7.6% found just once. These data were likewise used in another study, on yellow fever vaccine responses in identical twins.

The sample consisted of PBMCs. All receptors come from a woman aged 18 to 35 in good health.

This clonotype occurred many times. This chain connects TRBV5-6 to TRBJ2-7, with unresolved D. V was clipped by 5 bases and J by 5 bases, with 17 bases between them. This CDR3 is built from 14 residues. Per germline, CDR1 SGHDT and CDR2 YYEEEE. CDR3 region: CASRKKGEVHEQYV. The CDR3 region has the DNA TGTGCCAGCAGGAAAAAAGGCGAGGTCCACGAGCAGTACGTC.

The genes are TRBV5-8 and TRBJ2-1; D remains ambiguous. The CDR3 has 16 amino acids. The V and J ends lost 3 bases and 2 bases respectively, with 15 bases between them. Germline V gene lookup returns CDR1 SGHTS and CDR2 YDEGEE. The CDR3 region has the DNA TGTGCCAGCAGCTCTGGTCTCTCAAGTGCCTACAATGAGCAGTTCTTC. Its translation is CASSSGLSSAYNEQFF. Filled out from reference TRBV5-8 and TRBJ2-1, the complete variable domain reads EAGVTQSPTHLIKTRGQQATLRCSPISGHTSVYWYQQALGLGLQFLLWYDEGEERNRGNFPPRFSGRQFPNYSSELNVNALELEDSALYLCASSSGLSSAYNEQFFGPGTRLTVL.

The table lists this clonotype with many counts. CDR3 coding DNA: TGCAGTGGCCGACCCGGTGGCACTGAAGCTTTCTTT. Amino acids: CSGRPGGTEAFF. The rearrangement joins TRBV20-1 to TRBJ1-1, with no clear D. There are 12 residues in the CDR3. Trimming pared 7 bases from V and 4 bases from J, leaving 13 bases between. CDR1 is DFQATT and CDR2 is SNEGSKA in the germline V gene (reference sequence).

This clonotype was seen ten or more times. CDR3 DNA: TGTGCCAGCAGGTGGGGCGATGAGCAGTTCTTC. Translated: CASRWGDEQFF. The chain employs TRBV2 and TRBJ2-1; a possible D gene is TRBD1 (5 bases). The V end was cut by 6 bases, the J end by 8 bases, with 8 bases between. The CDR3 consists of 11 residues. Germline V CDR1 and CDR2: SNHLY, FYNNEI.

This clonotype was observed a few times. The rearrangement uses TRBV13 and TRBJ2-5, with 8 bases identical to TRBD2. CDR3 length equals 13 residues. CDR1 is PRHDT, CDR2 FYEKMQ, per germline (reference sequence). The V gene end was trimmed by 8 bases and the J gene end by 4 bases; junction bases not matched to a gene: 6. Here the CDR3 DNA reads TGTGCCAGCGGGGGACTAGAGGGAGAGACCCAGTACTTC. Its translation is CASGGLEGETQYF.

The V gene is TRBV11-2, the J gene TRBJ2-1; TRBD2 might be the D (5 bases). The germline CDR1 and CDR2 sequences are SGHAT and FQNNGV. CDR3 length: 16 amino acids. The V end was cut by 5 bases, the J end by 6 bases, with 20 bases between. The CDR3 loop reads CASSLEGFSPGNEQFF. DNA for the CDR3: TGTGCCAGCAGCCTCGAGGGCTTCTCCCCGGGCAATGAGCAGTTCTTC.

This clonotype has at least ten counts. The J gene is TRBJ2-2, the V gene TRBV5-1; tentative D call: TRBD2 (6 bases). V was clipped by 2 bases and J by 4 bases, with 9 bases between them. The CDR3 is 14 residues long. Germline V gene sequence: CDR1 SGHRS, CDR2 YFSETQ. CDR3 residues: CASSFRETTGELFF. The CDR3 bases are TGCGCCAGCAGCTTCCGGGAGACCACCGGGGAGCTGTTTTTT.

This clonotype occurred a few times. The gene calls are TRBV27 and TRBJ2-2; TRBD2 agrees at 13 bases. This CDR3 has 19 residues. CDR1 MNHEY and CDR2 SMNVEV come from the germline V gene (reference sequence). Trimming at V came to 5 bases and at J to 4 bases, leaving 13 bases not matched to a gene. CDR3 region: CASSILPGLAGRFTGELFF. In DNA form, the CDR3 reads TGTGCCAGCAGTATCCTACCGGGACTAGCGGGGAGGTTCACCGGGGAGCTGTTTTTT.